The TCR beta chain under discussion was sequenced for a study of T cells in Graves' hyperthyroidism and ophthalmopathy. Between the trimmed V and J ends, which lost 4 bases and 4 bases, there was a span of 12 bases. The CDR3 sequence is 14 residues long. Germline V CDR1 and CDR2: KGHDR, SFDVKD. Using RNA transcripts as the source, TCR beta CDR3 regions were amplified. During a first-round RT-PCR of the TCR CDR3, the HTBI primer set was used. MiXCR was run by TCRdb on the multiplex PCR reads, yielding one entry per CDR3 protein. The repertoire holds hundreds of thousands of distinct CDR3 sequences, with 14% as singletons. This clonotype was recorded many times.

Material: blood. The chain links TRBV24-1 to TRBJ1-2; D is undetermined. The sequence was collected from a young woman with Graves' hyperthyroidism. The CDR3 coding sequence is TGTGCCACCAGTGAAAGGTCCGGAGGCTATGGCTACACCTTC. Its translation: CATSERSGGYGYTF.